This note documents a single TCR beta chain sequence. The entry originates in a study of blood T cell repertoires in COVID-19. Libraries were prepared by immunoSEQ multiplex PCR; TCRdb keeps only in-frame clonotypes and omits some of them. The sample comprises fewer than 110,000 clones, roughly 80% of which are singletons, and approximately 4% rests with the top ten. CDR3 size: 12 residues. V lost 2 bases to trimming and J lost 16 bases, with 15 bases between them. Germline V CDR1 and CDR2: MNHEY, SVGAGI. The sample comprised peripheral blood. This chain connects TRBV6-5 to TRBJ2-1, with D tentatively TRBD1 (5 bases). The TCR comes from a human donor in a cohort sampled during active COVID-19. The CDR3: CASSYRGHELFF. The CDR3 DNA sequence: TGTGCCAGCAGTTACCGCGGACACGAGCTTTTCTTC.